This T cell receptor beta chain was identified in a study of T-cell reconstitution after alpha-beta-depleted transplantation in children (dated by TCRdb to 2016 to 2017). Regarding the complete study: Using TCR repertoire profiling, the study followed T-cell immune reconstitution in a quantitative way in children after TCRalphabeta/CD19-depleted allogeneic hematopoietic cell transplantation. Broader findings and caveats from the paper: The apparently early recovery of alphabetaT-cell counts about two months after transplant reportedly depended on only several hundred rapidly expanded clones that came from non-depleted graft cells. The high TCRbeta diversity at day 60 in some patients was ascribed to recipient T cells and intrathymic progenitors that had survived conditioning. Over subsequent months, a decline in hyperexpanded clone frequencies was noted, and after one year, T-cell counts and TCRbeta diversity were mostly ascribed to newly produced T cells.

In the case of this clonotype: Its antigen is unknown. Base qualities were left out, and no much larger clone turns up one base away.

Library preparation used PCR. The sample was run on an Illumina HiSeq 2500. TCR libraries were prepared with molecular barcoding, using unique molecular identifiers to normalize TCRbeta repertoire quantification. TCRdb trimmed the raw reads at Q25, called clones with MiXCR and kept productive beta chains. Duplicate CDR3 protein sequences are folded into a single record with the most common DNA and genes. The sample profile shows almost 250,000 distinct CDR3 sequences; more than 20% of them were found once. The ten biggest clones cover about 2.6% of the sample. The sample's treatment or condition label, decoded: allogeneic hematopoietic cell transplantation with graft depleted of TCRalphabeta T cells and CD19 B cells. Transplant recipients were children who received TCRalphabeta/CD19-depleted allogeneic hematopoietic cell grafts. From the cysteine through the phenylalanine, the CDR3 covers 16 amino acids. Only the CDR3 part of the read is kept: 48 bases, read in frame from the first base. Sequences MGHDK (CDR1) and SYGVNS (CDR2) are obtained from the germline V gene. V lost 4 bases and J lost 0 bases; the stretch between them is 13 bases long.

This sample comprised PBMCs, obtained before TCRalphabeta/CD19-depleted stem cell transplant. The rearranged chain carries TRBV25-1 and TRBJ1-5; the D gene is possibly TRBD1, with 5 bases matching. This receptor was obtained from a girl aged 2-10 years with Fanconi anemia, due to receive a stem cell transplant. The DNA sequence follows: TGTGCCAGCAGTGGACAGCTTCTTTATAGCAATCAGCCCCAGCATTTT. This yields the protein CASSGQLLYSNQPQHF.